Listed here is a single T cell receptor beta chain. TCRdb called clones again from the PCR reads with MiXCR. The sample has 39,000 or so clones; roughly 18% are singletons. Thyroid surgery was preceded by no treatment in any patient. These data come from a study of metastatic and nonmetastatic thyroid tumors. About the research overall: The study looked at repertoires side by side in blood and in tumor or nodule tissue from malignant and benign thyroid patients.

With 3 bases removed from V and 1 base from J, the gap between germline ends came to 13 bases. The CDR3 covers 15 residues. CDR1 SGDLS and CDR2 YYNGEE come from the germline V gene. The V gene is TRBV9, the J gene TRBJ1-1; D is unclear. This TCR was sampled from a female donor with papillary thyroid cancer or a benign thyroid nodule (not recorded which). Some clones in this sample may be carry-over from other donors' samples. Sample: blood. The CDR3 loop reads CASSAPANPNTEAFF. DNA of the CDR3: TGTGCCAGCAGCGCGCCCGCGAACCCGAACACTGAAGCTTTCTTT.